The entry that follows covers one T cell receptor beta chain sequence. As originally analysed: Reference gene primer amplification gave nucleated cell count estimates. Method: immunoSEQ multiplex PCR; TCRdb's copy keeps in-frame clones and lacks some. D and trimming were read from the DNA, whereas the V and J calls and clone size are those reported in that table. The sample includes roughly 250,000 clones, approximately 90% seen only once; the top ten take about 6%. The source of the sample is a study of blood T cell repertoires in COVID-19. In the study overall: The samples span acute and convalescent COVID-19 from the United States, Italy and Spain.

Researchers sorted participants into cohorts using their self-reported clinical history. Sequenced sample: PBMCs or T cells enriched from blood (not recorded which). The TCR was taken from a woman under 40 with acute COVID-19.

The CDR3: CASSQITGNRNQPQHF. The CDR3 DNA is TGTGCCAGCAGTCAAATCACCGGGAATCGAAATCAGCCCCAGCATTTT. This rearrangement joins TRBV27 to TRBJ1-5, with D hard to call. Trimming removed 5 bases at V and 4 bases at J, with 18 bases between. The CDR3 runs 16 residues. CDR1 and CDR2 (germline): MNHEY, SMNVEV (reference sequence).